The 8 T cell receptor beta chains in this list originate from one sample, sequenced in a study of blood T cell repertoires in COVID-19. Data came from immunoSEQ multiplex PCR; TCRdb stores just in-frame clones and leaves some out. The sample has about 50,000 clones, about nine tenths seen once; the top ten hold 11% to 15%. The sample taken for sequencing was peripheral blood. The receptors originated from a man between 65 and 80 years old with acute or convalescent COVID-19.

This clone appeared a few times. This chain links TRBV7-2 with TRBJ1-1; D not resolved. The V end lost 5 bases, the J end lost 0 bases, and 13 bases lay between the germline ends. The CDR3 runs to 15 residues. Germline values: CDR1 SGHTA, CDR2 FQGNSA. CDR3 sequence (DNA): TGTGCCAGCAGCCCCTTAATGAGGCTGAACACTGAAGCTTTCTTT. Residues: CASSPLMRLNTEAFF.

The chain recombines TRBV20-1 with TRBJ1-1; D is undetermined. The V and J ends lost 1 base and 7 bases respectively, with 7 bases between them. This CDR3 contains 11 residues. The germline gives CDR1 DFQATT, CDR2 SNEGSKA (reference sequence). CDR3 loop: CSARAGNEAFF. The CDR3 DNA follows: TGCAGTGCTAGAGCGGGAAATGAAGCTTTCTTT.

The CDR3 loop is CASSYHGGTYNSPLHF. In DNA, the CDR3 is TGTGCCAGCAGTTACCACGGGGGGACTTATAATTCACCCCTCCACTTT. This chain links TRBV6-5 with TRBJ1-6, with a weak D call TRBD1 (5 bases). V lost 2 bases, J lost 4 bases, and 12 bases lay in between. Germline CDR1 MNHEY, CDR2 SVGAGI. This CDR3 contains 16 residues.

The V call is TRBV27, the J call TRBJ1-2; 12 bases map to TRBD1. Unmatched junction bases numbered 4, after V lost 3 bases and J lost 8 bases. Germline CDR1 is MNHEY and CDR2 is SMNVEV (reference sequence). The CDR3 is 14 residues long. The chain's CDR3 is CASSFRDRGLGYTF. CDR3 bases: TGTGCCAGCAGTTTCCGGGACAGGGGGCTCGGCTACACCTTC.

The chain has TRBV2 and TRBJ2-3, with D maybe TRBD2 (5 bases). Germline V CDR1 and CDR2: SNHLY, FYNNEI. The CDR3 contains 14 residues. Trimming pared 10 bases from V and 1 base from J, leaving 15 bases between. CDR3 protein: CATPRETRTDTQYF. The CDR3 DNA is TGTGCCACACCCCGGGAAACCCGCACAGATACGCAGTATTTT.

V gene TRBV12-3 or TRBV12-4 combines with J gene TRBJ1-4; D uncertain. The CDR3 totals 12 residues. Trimming removed 5 bases at V and 8 bases at J, with 9 bases between. In DNA, the CDR3 is TGTGCCAGCAGTCGGAAGGAGGAAAAACTGTTTTTT. Residues: CASSRKEEKLFF.

The rearrangement uses TRBV6-4 and TRBJ1-5; a weak D match, TRBD1 (5 bases). This CDR3 is 13 amino acids long. Germline V gene data show CDR1 as MRHNA and CDR2 as SNTAGT. V lost 5 bases and J lost 4, with 9 bases in between. The DNA for the CDR3 is TGTGCCAGCAGTTCCAGGGATAATCAGCCCCAGCATTTT. It codes for CASSSRDNQPQHF.

This sequence joins TRBV7-3 and TRBJ1-2, with 9 nucleotides matching TRBD1. The germline V gene has CDR1 SGHTA and CDR2 FQGTGA. J was trimmed by 3 bases and V by 2 bases; bases with no gene match: 13. The CDR3 consists of 18 residues. The chain's CDR3 is CASSLSDRGGQGHYGYTF. DNA for the CDR3: TGTGCCAGCAGCTTATCTGATCGTGGGGGACAGGGTCACTATGGCTACACCTTC.